Listed below are T cell receptor beta chains from one sample, sequenced in a study of OX40 agonist ivuxolimab in advanced cancers. Clones were sequenced by immunoSEQ multiplex PCR, and TCRdb holds only the in-frame ones, with some missing. The sample has tens of thousands of clones, 65% to 85% seen once; the top ten hold nearly 4.5%. This material consisted of CD4+ or CD8+ T cells sorted from blood, taken in a trial of the OX40 agonist ivuxolimab. The receptors were gathered from an adult with an advanced solid tumor such as melanoma, head and neck, liver or kidney cancer. Both conserved end residues are part of each CDR3. Each record gives: J gene, D gene, V gene, clone size, CDR3 DNA, CDR3 protein. A D gene is named only where the DNA matches it firmly. A clone size is listed for some rows: how often the clone was seen (once, few, many), or a class if it is expanded.

J: TRBJ1-4
D: -
V: TRBV9
size: -
DNA: TGTGCCAGCAGCGCCCTCAGGGGCCCCTCTGCAACTAATGAAAAACTGTTTTTT
CDR3: CASSALRGPSATNEKLFF

J: TRBJ1-2
D: -
V: TRBV15
size: few
DNA: TGTGCCACCAGCAGAGATCAGGAGGGCGACTATGGCTACACCTTC
CDR3: CATSRDQEGDYGYTF

J: TRBJ2-2
D: -
V: TRBV7-3
size: few
DNA: TGTGCCAGCAGTCCCAGTAGGGACGTCACCGGGGAGCTGTTTTTT
CDR3: CASSPSRDVTGELFF

J: TRBJ2-3
D: TRBD2
V: TRBV6-1
size: -
DNA: TGTGCCAGCAGGGGGAGGGAAAGGGTTGGAGATACGCAGTATTTT
CDR3: CASRGRERVGDTQYF

J: TRBJ1-4
D: -
V: TRBV5-4
size: -
DNA: TGTGCCAGCAGCCTCGGTCCGGCTAGTAATGAAAAACTGTTTTTT
CDR3: CASSLGPASNEKLFF

J: TRBJ2-1
D: -
V: TRBV29-1
size: large
DNA: TGCAGCGCTGCCGGGATAGCGGCCAGCTCCTACAATGAGCAGTTCTTC
CDR3: CSAAGIAASSYNEQFF

J: TRBJ1-1
D: -
V: TRBV7-9
size: -
DNA: TGTGCCAGCAGCCAACAACCGAACACTGAAGCTTTCTTT
CDR3: CASSQQPNTEAFF

J: TRBJ2-3
D: -
V: TRBV10-3
size: -
DNA: TGTGCCATCAGTGACAGGGAAGTTGATACGCAGTATTTT
CDR3: CAISDREVDTQYF

J: TRBJ2-5
D: TRBD1
V: TRBV9
size: -
DNA: TGTGCCAGCAGCGTAGCTACAGGGGTCGAGACCCAGTACTTC
CDR3: CASSVATGVETQYF

J: TRBJ1-2
D: -
V: TRBV30
size: -
DNA: TGTGCCTGGAAGGGGGAGGGATGGAATGGCTACACCTTC
CDR3: CAWKGEGWNGYTF

J: TRBJ2-6
D: TRBD1
V: TRBV7-2
size: -
DNA: TGTGCCAGCAGCACCCGAGACAGGGCTGGGGCCAACGTCCTGACTTTC
CDR3: CASSTRDRAGANVLTF

J: TRBJ1-6
D: -
V: TRBV2
size: -
DNA: TGTGCCAGCAGCCCCCAGGCGAGTCGTCAGACCCTCCACTTT
CDR3: CASSPQASRQTLHF

J: TRBJ2-3
D: TRBD2
V: TRBV10-3
size: few
DNA: TGTGCCATCAGTGTGACTAGCGGGTCTTCGAGAACCACAGATACGCAGTATTTT
CDR3: CAISVTSGSSRTTDTQYF

J: TRBJ2-7
D: -
V: TRBV10-3
size: -
DNA: TGTGCCATCGGCTACGGTTCCTACGAGCAGTACTTC
CDR3: CAIGYGSYEQYF

J: TRBJ2-3
D: -
V: TRBV19
size: -
DNA: TGTGCCAGTAGTATAAGGACGGGGGCAGATACGCAGTATTTT
CDR3: CASSIRTGADTQYF

J: TRBJ2-5
D: TRBD1
V: TRBV6-5
size: -
DNA: TGTGCCAGCAGTTACACCCCGACAGGGTACCAAGAGACCCAGTACTTC
CDR3: CASSYTPTGYQETQYF

J: TRBJ2-5
D: TRBD2
V: TRBV9
size: -
DNA: TGTGCCAGCAGCGTAGCTAGCGGGGGGGCCGGCGGAGAGACCCAGTACTTC
CDR3: CASSVASGGAGGETQYF

J: TRBJ1-4
D: -
V: TRBV6-1
size: few
DNA: TGTGCCAGCAGTGAAGTGGGTGGGGGGGGAATCGATGAAAAACTGTTTTTT
CDR3: CASSEVGGGGIDEKLFF

J: TRBJ1-1
D: TRBD1
V: TRBV18
size: -
DNA: TGTGCCAGCTCCTGGGACAGGGTGGTTTCAGAAGCTTTCTTT
CDR3: CASSWDRVVSEAFF

J: TRBJ1-4
D: -
V: TRBV6-6
size: -
DNA: TGTGCCAGCAGTCGAATACAGGGCCCAGCTGACGGACTGTTTTTT
CDR3: CASSRIQGPADGLFF

J: TRBJ1-1
D: -
V: TRBV11-2
size: few
DNA: TGTGCCAGCAGCTTATACACGGCGAACACTGAAGCTTTCTTT
CDR3: CASSLYTANTEAFF

J: TRBJ2-3
D: -
V: TRBV11-1
size: -
DNA: TGTGCCAGCAGCTTTGGGGGTATTAAGGATACGCAGTATTTT
CDR3: CASSFGGIKDTQYF

J: TRBJ1-2
D: -
V: TRBV28
size: -
DNA: TGTGCCAGCAGGCCAGGTGGGGGGACCAACTATGGCTACACCTTC
CDR3: CASRPGGGTNYGYTF

J: TRBJ2-2
D: -
V: TRBV7-2
size: -
DNA: TGTGCCAGCAGCTTATCCCAGGGGAGCACCGGGGAGCTGTTTTTT
CDR3: CASSLSQGSTGELFF

J: TRBJ1-4
D: TRBD1
V: TRBV6-1
size: -
DNA: TGTGCCAGCAGCGTCAGCAGGGGGCTTGAAAAACTGTTTTTT
CDR3: CASSVSRGLEKLFF

J: TRBJ1-2
D: -
V: TRBV4-1
size: -
DNA: TGCGCCAGCAGCCAAGTTGGGGATTTCTATGGCTACACCTTC
CDR3: CASSQVGDFYGYTF

J: TRBJ1-4
D: TRBD1
V: TRBV7-8
size: once
DNA: TGTGCCAGCAGCTTAGCGGGACAGGGGTGGGAAAAACTGTTTTTT
CDR3: CASSLAGQGWEKLFF

J: TRBJ2-7
D: -
V: TRBV6-4
size: -
DNA: TGTGCCAGCAGTGACACAGGGAGGTACGAGCAGTACTTC
CDR3: CASSDTGRYEQYF

J: TRBJ2-3
D: -
V: TRBV15
size: -
DNA: TGTGCCACCAGCAGAGATAACGGATACACAGATACGCAGTATTTT
CDR3: CATSRDNGYTDTQYF

J: TRBJ2-7
D: TRBD1
V: TRBV7-2
size: -
DNA: TGTGCCAGCAGCTTTGGGACGGGACAGACCTACGAGCAGTACTTC
CDR3: CASSFGTGQTYEQYF

J: TRBJ1-5
D: -
V: TRBV6-1
size: -
DNA: TGTGCCAGCATCAGCTCAGGGTATAGCAATCAGCCCCAGCATTTT
CDR3: CASISSGYSNQPQHF

J: TRBJ2-1
D: -
V: TRBV10-3
size: -
DNA: TGTGCCATCAGTGCGGGCGGGTATGAGCAGTTCTTC
CDR3: CAISAGGYEQFF

J: TRBJ1-5
D: TRBD1
V: TRBV5-1
size: -
DNA: TGCGCCAGCAGCGTAAAACCGGGACAGGGGGCATCGGCCCAGCATTTT
CDR3: CASSVKPGQGASAQHF

J: TRBJ2-3
D: -
V: TRBV6-1
size: once
DNA: TGTGCCAGCAGCGATAGGGGTCGGGGCACAGATACGCAGTATTTT
CDR3: CASSDRGRGTDTQYF

J: TRBJ1-2
D: -
V: TRBV5-1
size: once
DNA: TGCGCCAGCAAGTTCGGAAATGCTAACTATGGCTACACCTTC
CDR3: CASKFGNANYGYTF

J: TRBJ1-1
D: -
V: TRBV2
size: -
DNA: TGTGCCAGCAGCCGAAGCCTCCTTTTGAACACTGAAGCTTTCTTT
CDR3: CASSRSLLLNTEAFF

J: TRBJ1-1
D: -
V: TRBV5-5
size: -
DNA: TGTGCCAGCAGCCCCTCGACAGGGAACACTGAAGCTTTCTTT
CDR3: CASSPSTGNTEAFF

J: TRBJ2-7
D: -
V: TRBV5-1
size: -
DNA: TGCGCCAGCAGCTTGGGGGGAACCTACGAGCAGTACTTC
CDR3: CASSLGGTYEQYF

J: TRBJ2-5
D: -
V: TRBV12-2
size: -
DNA: TGTGCAAGTCGTTCCCCAACTCTAGCGGGGCGAGAGACCCAGTACTTC
CDR3: CASRSPTLAGRETQYF

J: TRBJ1-6
D: TRBD1
V: TRBV9
size: -
DNA: TGTGCCAGCAGCCAGGACAGGGAGGCCTATAATTCACCCCTCCACTTT
CDR3: CASSQDREAYNSPLHF

J: TRBJ2-3
D: -
V: TRBV5-1
size: -
DNA: TGCGCCAGCAGCTTGGGACCCGCAAGAGATACGCAGTATTTT
CDR3: CASSLGPARDTQYF

J: TRBJ2-3
D: -
V: TRBV29-1
size: once
DNA: TGCAGCGTTGAAGTTGCTGGAGGCACAGATACGCAGTATTTT
CDR3: CSVEVAGGTDTQYF

J: TRBJ2-7
D: -
V: TRBV11-2
size: -
DNA: TGTGCCAGCAGCTCGGACTACTGGTACGAGCAGTACTTC
CDR3: CASSSDYWYEQYF

J: TRBJ2-1
D: -
V: TRBV5-1
size: -
DNA: TGCGCCAGCAGCCCAGGGGGGTCCTACAATGAGCAGTTCTTC
CDR3: CASSPGGSYNEQFF

J: TRBJ2-2
D: -
V: TRBV6-1
size: -
DNA: TGTGCCAGCAGTGAAGCGACTGCCGGGGAGCTGTTTTTT
CDR3: CASSEATAGELFF

J: TRBJ1-2
D: -
V: TRBV28
size: few
DNA: TGTGCCAGCAGGAACCCGGACAGCTATGGCTACACCTTC
CDR3: CASRNPDSYGYTF

J: TRBJ2-7
D: TRBD1
V: TRBV6-6
size: -
DNA: TGTGCCAGCAGGCCCGGGGGCGGGACAGGGAGCGAGCAGTACTTC
CDR3: CASRPGGGTGSEQYF

J: TRBJ2-1
D: -
V: TRBV5-1
size: -
DNA: TGCGCCAGCAGCTTGGACCTTCACAATGAGCAGTTCTTC
CDR3: CASSLDLHNEQFF